The entry that follows covers one T cell receptor beta chain sequence. Its antigen is unidentified. Libraries were made from TCR beta cDNA, and they carried unique molecular identifiers. Input of 1 to 10 million T cells yielded about half a million cDNA molecules. One entry per CDR3 protein results from TCRdb running MiXCR on the PCR reads. This table holds hundreds of thousands of distinct CDR3 sequences, approximately 59% found once. The data were obtained in a study of post-analysis software for immune sequencing data. General study results and limits: The study found TRBV5-6, TRBV5-1 and TRBV20-1 among about 5 TRBV segments more frequent in patients than controls.

Trimming shortened V by 2 bases and J by 4 bases, and 11 bases separated the two germline ends. The CDR3 contains 14 residues. Germline V lookup: CDR1 MGHRA, CDR2 YSYEKL. The sequence came from a girl aged 2-10 years with multiple sclerosis. Sequenced input: blood. V and J are TRBV4-1 and TRBJ1-2; tentative D call: TRBD1 (6 bases). The CDR3 DNA reads TGCGCCAGCAGCCAACCCGGGACACTCTATGGCTACACCTTC. Its translation is CASSQPGTLYGYTF.